This T cell receptor beta chain was sequenced in a study of blood T cell repertoires in COVID-19. About the study: The analysed material was cDNA or gDNA that came from T cells, B-cell-depleted T cells, or PBMCs.

TCRdb's table, derived via immunoSEQ multiplex PCR, lists solely in-frame clones and lacks some. The table lists about 56,000 clones, roughly 90% of them singletons. Sequenced sample: peripheral blood. This receptor was identified in a human donor in a cohort sampled during active COVID-19.

CDR3 sequence: CASSPGTDNYGYTF. CDR3 DNA sequence: TGTGCCAGCAGTCCTGGGACAGATAACTATGGCTACACCTTC. The V and J genes are TRBV7-2 and TRBJ1-2, with 7 bases lining up with TRBD1. V lost 6 bases, J lost 1 base, and 5 bases stayed unmatched. CDR1 and CDR2 from the germline V gene are SGHTA and FQGNSA. The CDR3 loop spans 14 amino acids.